Listed below are T cell receptor beta chains from one sample, sequenced in a study of blood T cell repertoires in COVID-19. Profiling relied on immunoSEQ multiplex PCR, and the TCRdb table lists in-frame clones only, not all of them. The table includes 150,000 or so clones, just over 90% detected once. Source material: peripheral blood. These receptors all come from a woman aged 55-69 years with COVID-19, enrolled during active disease. The CDR3 runs from the conserved cysteine through the conserved F or W. The D gene is left open where the match is weak. Rows give clone size only sometimes, using once, few, many, or a class for an expanded clone.

j_call: TRBJ1-2; d_call: -; v_call: TRBV19; clone_size: -; cdr3_aa: CASSIVGRTYGYTF
j_call: TRBJ2-7; d_call: TRBD1; v_call: TRBV11-3; clone_size: -; cdr3_aa: CASSGGTGAEQYF
j_call: TRBJ1-2; d_call: -; v_call: TRBV27; clone_size: once; cdr3_aa: CASLEGIGGGYTF
j_call: TRBJ2-5; d_call: -; v_call: TRBV5-1; clone_size: -; cdr3_aa: CASSLAAGVIGTQYF
j_call: TRBJ1-2; d_call: -; v_call: TRBV12-3/TRBV12-4; clone_size: -; cdr3_aa: CASSLLDFGYTF
j_call: TRBJ1-2; d_call: TRBD1; v_call: TRBV9; clone_size: -; cdr3_aa: CASNGQGSSNYGYTF
j_call: TRBJ2-7; d_call: TRBD1; v_call: TRBV12-3/TRBV12-4; clone_size: -; cdr3_aa: CASRGTGLQYF
j_call: TRBJ1-2; d_call: -; v_call: TRBV4-2; clone_size: -; cdr3_aa: CASSQDYQGPYGYTF
j_call: TRBJ2-7; d_call: TRBD1; v_call: TRBV2; clone_size: -; cdr3_aa: CATHLTQTGYEQYF
j_call: TRBJ2-7; d_call: -; v_call: TRBV30; clone_size: -; cdr3_aa: CAWARGAMYEQYF
j_call: TRBJ1-1; d_call: -; v_call: TRBV29-1; clone_size: -; cdr3_aa: CSVDFSVNTEAFF
j_call: TRBJ1-1; d_call: -; v_call: TRBV6-5; clone_size: -; cdr3_aa: CASRSLVSEAFF
j_call: TRBJ1-2; d_call: -; v_call: TRBV18; clone_size: -; cdr3_aa: CASSPGTVYGYTF
j_call: TRBJ2-5; d_call: -; v_call: TRBV20-1; clone_size: medium-sized; cdr3_aa: CSASFGRDQETQYF
j_call: TRBJ2-5; d_call: TRBD2; v_call: TRBV5-1; clone_size: once; cdr3_aa: CASSLSSGEDETQYF